A single T cell receptor (beta chain) is shown here with its context. The germline gives CDR1 MGHRA, CDR2 YSYEKL. The length of the CDR3 is 13 residues. Trimming removed 0 bases from V and 7 bases from J, with 9 bases in between. Time point in this sample: patch test 1, 2 weeks after DPC sensitization. As to treatment: therapeutic diphenylcyclopropenone sensitization with weekly scalp DPC. The donor pool consisted of alopecia patients aged 18 to 70 years, considered suitable for DPC. Total RNA was isolated from whole blood that had not been fractionated. This record belongs to a study of human T cells and chemical hapten exposure. Turning to the study itself: TCR yields differed between samples (mainly from small differences in pooled library volume).

TCRdb fed the RACE reads into MiXCR, producing one record per CDR3 protein. The sample consists of around 380,000 distinct CDR3 sequences, 4.8% of them appearing once. The TCR was taken from a woman between 45 and 60 years old with alopecia areata. Some clones in this sample may be carry-over from other donors' samples. Sequencing used whole blood, obtained in connection with sensitization to the hapten diphenylcyclopropenone (DPC). The rearrangement uses TRBV4-1 and TRBJ1-1; D not resolved. The CDR3: CASSQEVVVEAFF. The CDR3 DNA sequence: TGCGCCAGCAGCCAAGAAGTTGTGGTTGAAGCTTTCTTT.